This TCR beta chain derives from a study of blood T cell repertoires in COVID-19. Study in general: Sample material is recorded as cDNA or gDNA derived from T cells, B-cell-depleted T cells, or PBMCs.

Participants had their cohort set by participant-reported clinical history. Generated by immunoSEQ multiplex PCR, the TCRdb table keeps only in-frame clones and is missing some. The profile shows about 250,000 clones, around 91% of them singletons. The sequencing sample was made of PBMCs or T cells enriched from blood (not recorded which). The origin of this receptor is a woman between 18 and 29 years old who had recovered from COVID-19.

In nucleotides, the CDR3 is TGTGCCAGCAGTTCGACAGACAGCCCGAATTCACCCCTCCACTTT. Translating gives CASSSTDSPNSPLHF. The V call is TRBV2, the J call TRBJ1-6; tentatively, D is TRBD1 (5 bases). The V gene's germline CDR1 is SNHLY and CDR2 FYNNEI. This CDR3 contains 15 residues. Trimming left V 5 bases short and J 7 bases short, with 15 bases between.